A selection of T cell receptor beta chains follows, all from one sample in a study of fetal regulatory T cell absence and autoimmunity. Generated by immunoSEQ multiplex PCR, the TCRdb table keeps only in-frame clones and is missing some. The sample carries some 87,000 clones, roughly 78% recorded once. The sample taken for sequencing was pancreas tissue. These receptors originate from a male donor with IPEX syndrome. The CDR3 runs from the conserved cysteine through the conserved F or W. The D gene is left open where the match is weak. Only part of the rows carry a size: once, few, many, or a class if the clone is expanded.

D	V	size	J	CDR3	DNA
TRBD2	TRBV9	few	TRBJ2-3	CASSNSGGASTDTQYF	TGTGCCAGCAGCAATAGCGGGGGGGCCAGCACAGATACGCAGTATTTT
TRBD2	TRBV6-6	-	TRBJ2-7	CASSPPGRENEQYF	TGTGCCAGCAGCCCCCCCGGGAGGGAGAACGAGCAGTACTTC
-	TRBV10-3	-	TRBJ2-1	CAIQGYNEQFF	TGTGCCATCCAGGGGTACAATGAGCAGTTCTTC
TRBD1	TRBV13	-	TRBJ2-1	CASSRGQGFDNEQFF	TGTGCCAGCAGCCGCGGACAGGGGTTCGACAATGAGCAGTTCTTC
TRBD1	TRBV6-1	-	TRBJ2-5	CASRHRGLGETQYF	TGTGCCAGCAGGCACAGGGGATTGGGGGAGACCCAGTACTTC
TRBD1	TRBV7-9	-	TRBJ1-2	CASSLGRDRVFHGYTF	TGTGCCAGCAGCTTAGGGCGGGACAGGGTCTTCCATGGCTACACCTTC
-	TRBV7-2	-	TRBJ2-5	CASSTSGQETQYF	TGTGCCAGCAGCACCAGCGGGCAAGAGACCCAGTACTTC
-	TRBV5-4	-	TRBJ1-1	CASSVQGYGLATEAFF	TGTGCCAGCAGCGTGCAGGGTTACGGCTTGGCCACTGAAGCTTTCTTT
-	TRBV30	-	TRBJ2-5	CAWSVTPQGPGETQYF	TGTGCCTGGAGTGTAACCCCGCAGGGTCCGGGGGAGACCCAGTACTTC
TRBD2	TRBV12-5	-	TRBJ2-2	CASGSSGLAGGAGELFF	TGTGCTAGTGGTTCCTCAGGACTAGCGGGAGGGGCCGGGGAGCTGTTTTTT
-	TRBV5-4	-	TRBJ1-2	CASSPRQRTNYGYTF	TGTGCCAGCAGCCCCCGACAGAGAACTAACTATGGCTACACCTTC
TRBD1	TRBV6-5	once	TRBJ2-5	CASSTRQGEKTQYF	TGTGCCAGCAGTACCCGACAGGGGGAAAAGACCCAGTACTTC
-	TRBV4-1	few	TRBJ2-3	CASSQEGLGTDTQYF	TGCGCCAGCAGCCAAGAGGGACTCGGCACAGATACGCAGTATTTT
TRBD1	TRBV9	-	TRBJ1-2	CASSVLTGVLNGYTF	TGTGCCAGCAGCGTTCTTACAGGGGTTCTGAATGGCTACACCTTC